One and the same sample provided the 11 T cell receptor beta chains below, sequenced in a study of T cell responses to AZD1222 COVID-19 vaccine (dated by TCRdb to the early 2020s). The time point label, read with the paper, signifies: about 28 days (+/-7) after the second vaccine dose. The library was obtained by the immunoSEQ multiplex PCR assay. TCRdb obtained this table from immuneACCESS and retained in-frame rearrangements with V and J assigned. These tables miss some clones; where compared with another copy, unresolved V genes account for less than half of the shortfall, and the remainder is unexplained. Across this sample there are around 150,000 clones, with roughly 94% seen only once. 1% to 1.5% of the sample is in the top ten clones. Material: peripheral blood, obtained 28 days after the second AZD1222 dose. These receptors all come from an adult who received the AZD1222 COVID-19 vaccine.

The V call is TRBV4-1, the J call TRBJ2-2; maybe TRBD1 (5 bases). Per the germline V gene, CDR1 is MGHRA and CDR2 is YSYEKL. Trimming removed 3 bases from V and 5 bases from J, with 16 bases in between. The CDR3 consists of 16 residues. The CDR3 nucleotides are TGCGCCAGCAGCCACGGCCATCCCGGACAAACCGGGGAGCTGTTTTTT. This gives the protein CASSHGHPGQTGELFF.

This chain uses TRBV30 with TRBJ2-3; TRBD1 agrees at 8 bases. Germline V gene sequence: CDR1 GTSNPN, CDR2 SVGIG (reference sequence). This CDR3 is 13 amino acids long. V was pared by 3 bases and J by 5 bases, with 4 bases of the junction left unmatched. CDR3 protein: CAWRTGAGDTQYF. Written as DNA, the CDR3 is TGTGCCTGGAGGACAGGGGCGGGAGATACGCAGTATTTT. The full variable domain, rest sourced from reference TRBV30 and TRBJ2-3, is SQTIHQWPATLVQPVGSPLSLECTVEGTSNPNLYWYRQAAGRGLQLLFYSVGIGQISSEVPQNLSASRPQDRQFILSSKKLLLSDSGFYLCAWRTGAGDTQYFGPGTRLTVL.

This chain joins TRBV28 and TRBJ1-2, with D possibly being TRBD1 (6 bases). V dropped 5 bases and J dropped 1 base, with 20 bases sitting between them. This CDR3 region has 17 residues. Germline CDR1 and CDR2: MDHEN and SYDVKM. This CDR3 reads CASSLVRADRYNYGYTF. CDR3 DNA: TGTGCCAGCAGTCTAGTTAGGGCGGACAGATATAACTATGGCTACACCTTC.

This sequence joins TRBV24-1 and TRBJ2-7; D ambiguous. The CDR3 runs 13 residues. Germline values: CDR1 KGHDR, CDR2 SFDVKD. Trimming removed 5 bases at V and 5 bases at J, with 12 bases between. This CDR3 is CATSGRSSDEQYF. CDR3 sequence (DNA): TGTGCCACCAGTGGCAGGAGCTCTGACGAGCAGTACTTC.

The chain has TRBV30 and TRBJ2-3; the D is unclear. This CDR3 region has 12 residues. Trimming removed 8 bases from V and 1 base from J, with 10 bases in between. Germline-derived CDR1 and CDR2 are GTSNPN and SVGIG (reference sequence). The CDR3 nucleotides read TGTGCCCACTCCCGGGGCACAGATACGCAGTATTTT. As protein: CAHSRGTDTQYF.

The genes are TRBV28 and TRBJ2-1; D may match TRBD1 or TRBD2 (6 bases each). The CDR3 loop spans 18 amino acids. V was clipped by 1 base and J by 4 bases, with 20 bases between them. Germline V gene sequence: CDR1 MDHEN, CDR2 SYDVKM. The CDR3 reads CASSLLKGEASRYNEQFF. CDR3 DNA: TGTGCCAGCAGTTTATTAAAGGGGGAGGCGTCACGATACAATGAGCAGTTCTTC.

The chain employs TRBV5-4 and TRBJ2-3; 13 nucleotides line up with TRBD2. CDR1 SGHNT and CDR2 YYREEE come from the germline V gene (reference sequence). V lost 3 bases, J lost 0 bases, and 4 bases stayed unmatched. There are 17 residues in the CDR3. The CDR3 coding sequence is TGTGCCAGCAGCTCAAGACTAGCGGGGGGAAGCACAGATACGCAGTATTTT. It specifies CASSSRLAGGSTDTQYF.

The chain couples TRBV7-2 to TRBJ2-5; D is undetermined. CDR1 and CDR2 (germline): SGHTA, FQGNSA. There are 13 residues in the CDR3. V lost 4 bases and J lost 5, with 11 bases in between. CDR3 in DNA: TGTGCCAGCAGCTCAGACGTATACGAGACCCAGTACTTC. Its translation: CASSSDVYETQYF. The full variable domain, in which reference TRBV7-2 and TRBJ2-5 provide the parts outside the CDR3, is GAGVSQSPSNKVTEKGKDVELRCDPISGHTALYWYRQSLGQGLEFLIYFQGNSAPDKSGLPSDRFSAERTGGSVSTLTIQRTQQEDSAVYLCASSSDVYETQYFGPGTRLLVL.

The chain recombines TRBV3-1 (or the pseudogene TRBV3-2) with TRBJ1-4; D possibly corresponds to TRBD1 (5 bases). Germline lookup yields CDR1 LGHDT and CDR2 YNNKEL (reference sequence). With 0 bases removed from V and 6 bases from J, the gap between germline ends came to 20 bases. The CDR3 extends over 18 amino acids. For the CDR3, the DNA is TGTGCCAGCAGCCAAGACCCCCTCGCGGGGGTGGGAGATGAAAAACTGTTTTTT. Its translation is CASSQDPLAGVGDEKLFF.

The chain is built from TRBV19 and TRBJ2-3, with TRBD1 identical over 8 bases. There are 15 residues in the CDR3. Trimming cost V 7 bases and J 4 bases; bases outside gene matches: 10. The germline CDR1 and CDR2 sequences are LNHDA and SQIVND (reference sequence). The CDR3 coding sequence is TGTGCCAGTACTCTAGGCGGGACAGGCGCAGATACGCAGTATTTT. The encoded protein is CASTLGGTGADTQYF.

V usage is TRBV7-3 and J usage is TRBJ2-7; 8 nucleotides agree with TRBD2. Losses at the gene ends were 3 bases for V and 4 bases for J; bases not matched to a gene: 8. Germline lookup yields CDR1 SGHTA and CDR2 FQGTGA. This CDR3 comprises 15 residues. This CDR3 reads CASSFAGPGGYEQYF. CDR3 sequence (DNA): TGTGCCAGCAGCTTTGCAGGCCCGGGGGGGTACGAGCAGTACTTC.